The rows below give T cell receptor beta chains drawn from one sample of a study of T cell repertoires in aging, cancer and after chemotherapy. TCRdb re-called the multiplex PCR reads through MiXCR, storing one row per CDR3 protein. The data show 8,000 or so distinct CDR3 sequences, roughly 56% seen once. The sample consisted of blood. The source is a human donor with a solid tumor. Both conserved end residues are part of each CDR3. The D gene is left open where the match is weak. Not all rows give a size; the values are once, few, many and, for expanded clones, a class.

J: TRBJ2-7
D: TRBD1
V: TRBV7-3
size: NA
CDR3: CASSSQGQGKYEQYF
DNA: TGTGCCAGCAGCTCCCAGGGACAGGGGAAGTACGAGCAGTACTTC

J: TRBJ1-2
D: NA
V: TRBV27
size: few
CDR3: CASSLGGGDYGYTF
DNA: TGTGCCAGCAGTTTAGGGGGGGGCGACTATGGCTACACCTTC

J: TRBJ1-2
D: NA
V: TRBV30
size: NA
CDR3: CAWQTHGYTF
DNA: TGTGCCTGGCAGACGCACGGCTACACCTTC

J: TRBJ1-1
D: NA
V: TRBV14
size: NA
CDR3: CASSQGRGTEAFF
DNA: TGTGCCAGCAGCCAGGGTAGGGGCACTGAAGCTTTCTTT

J: TRBJ2-6
D: NA
V: TRBV5-1
size: NA
CDR3: CASSLGLDTASGANVLTF
DNA: TGCGCCAGCAGCTTGGGCCTGGACACTGCTTCTGGGGCCAACGTCCTGACTTTC

J: TRBJ2-5
D: NA
V: TRBV30
size: once
CDR3: CAWSREFMARETQYF
DNA: TGTGCCTGGAGTCGAGAGTTTATGGCGAGAGAGACCCAGTACTTC

J: TRBJ2-2
D: TRBD2
V: TRBV5-1
size: NA
CDR3: CASSELAGALTGELFF
DNA: TGCGCCAGCAGCGAACTAGCGGGAGCGTTGACCGGGGAGCTGTTTTTT

J: TRBJ2-1
D: TRBD2
V: TRBV10-2
size: NA
CDR3: CASSSLAGTYNEQFF
DNA: TGCGCCAGCAGCAGCCTAGCGGGCACCTACAATGAGCAGTTCTTC

J: TRBJ2-2
D: NA
V: TRBV11-3
size: NA
CDR3: CASSLRGNTGELFF
DNA: TGTGCCAGCAGCTTACGAGGGAACACCGGGGAGCTGTTTTTT

J: TRBJ1-1
D: NA
V: TRBV20-1
size: NA
CDR3: CSAALGTNTEAFF
DNA: TGCAGTGCCGCACTGGGAACGAACACTGAAGCTTTCTTT

J: TRBJ1-5
D: NA
V: TRBV7-9
size: few
CDR3: CASSIQGANQPQHF
DNA: TGTGCCAGCAGTATACAGGGAGCCAATCAGCCCCAGCATTTT

J: TRBJ2-5
D: NA
V: TRBV7-9
size: NA
CDR3: CASSPPGADETQYF
DNA: TGTGCCAGCAGCCCCCCGGGGGCCGATGAGACCCAGTACTTC

J: TRBJ1-1
D: NA
V: TRBV28
size: NA
CDR3: CASSFGGGNTKAFF
DNA: TGTGCCAGCAGTTTTGGGGGAGGGAACACTAAAGCTTTCTTT

J: TRBJ1-3
D: NA
V: TRBV27
size: NA
CDR3: CASSLSGGGSSGNTIYF
DNA: TGTGCCAGCAGTTTATCGGGGGGAGGGTCCTCTGGAAACACCATATATTTT

J: TRBJ2-7
D: NA
V: TRBV5-1
size: few
CDR3: CASSLAVPPQVIYEQYF
DNA: TGCGCCAGCAGCTTGGCAGTACCTCCACAGGTCATCTACGAGCAGTACTTC

J: TRBJ2-7
D: NA
V: TRBV27
size: NA
CDR3: CASSLTGSIGDEQYF
DNA: TGTGCCAGCAGTTTAACAGGGAGTATTGGGGACGAGCAGTACTTC

J: TRBJ1-1
D: NA
V: TRBV7-9
size: NA
CDR3: CASSIRGGLTEAFF
DNA: TGTGCCAGCTCTATAAGGGGGGGGCTAACTGAAGCTTTCTTT

J: TRBJ1-6
D: TRBD1
V: TRBV28
size: few
CDR3: CASSFYYRGNSPLHF
DNA: TGTGCCAGCAGTTTTTACTACAGGGGAAATTCACCCCTCCACTTT

J: TRBJ1-4
D: TRBD1
V: TRBV4-1
size: NA
CDR3: CASSHTGGDGEKLFF
DNA: TGCGCCAGCAGCCACACAGGGGGAGACGGTGAAAAACTGTTTTTT

J: TRBJ1-5
D: NA
V: TRBV19
size: NA
CDR3: CASSIGNGNQPQHF
DNA: TGTGCCAGTAGTATTGGGAATGGCAATCAGCCCCAGCATTTT

J: TRBJ2-2
D: NA
V: TRBV7-3
size: few
CDR3: CASQAGANTGELFF
DNA: TGTGCCAGCCAAGCCGGCGCGAACACCGGGGAGCTGTTTTTT

J: TRBJ2-7
D: NA
V: TRBV7-2
size: NA
CDR3: CASSPQSYEQYF
DNA: TGTGCCAGCAGCCCACAATCCTACGAGCAGTACTTC

J: TRBJ2-3
D: TRBD2
V: TRBV7-2
size: NA
CDR3: CASSLAGREVTDTQYF
DNA: TGTGCCAGCAGCTTAGCGGGTCGGGAGGTCACAGATACGCAGTATTTT

J: TRBJ2-3
D: NA
V: TRBV7-2
size: once
CDR3: CASSGRRRDLPRTDTQYF
DNA: TGTGCCAGCAGCGGACGGAGAAGAGATCTGCCTCGCACAGATACGCAGTATTTT

J: TRBJ2-6
D: NA
V: TRBV20-1
size: NA
CDR3: CSALGADSGANVLTF
DNA: TGCAGTGCCCTTGGGGCGGACTCTGGGGCCAACGTCCTGACTTTC

J: TRBJ1-2
D: TRBD1
V: TRBV30
size: few
CDR3: CAWSGIGTGRETF
DNA: TGTGCCTGGAGTGGAATTGGGACAGGGCGGGAAACCTTC

J: TRBJ2-7
D: TRBD2
V: TRBV10-3
size: few
CDR3: CAISEGREGLREQYF
DNA: TGTGCCATCAGTGAAGGGAGGGAGGGCTTGCGCGAGCAGTACTTC

J: TRBJ2-7
D: TRBD2
V: TRBV27
size: few
CDR3: CASSPGLGGYEQYF
DNA: TGTGCCAGTAGCCCCGGACTAGGTGGGTACGAGCAGTACTTC

J: TRBJ1-1
D: NA
V: TRBV7-2
size: NA
CDR3: CASSLGWGSEAFF
DNA: TGTGCCAGCAGCTTAGGGTGGGGTTCTGAAGCTTTCTTT

J: TRBJ1-3
D: TRBD1
V: TRBV7-2
size: NA
CDR3: CASSPGTGGIVGSGNTIYF
DNA: TGTGCCAGCAGCCCAGGAACAGGGGGTATTGTAGGCTCTGGAAACACCATATATTTT

J: TRBJ2-1
D: TRBD1
V: TRBV7-2
size: NA
CDR3: CASSSTGGPPNEQFF
DNA: TGTGCCAGCAGCTCAACAGGGGGTCCCCCCAATGAGCAGTTCTTC

J: TRBJ2-3
D: NA
V: TRBV6-5
size: NA
CDR3: CASSYSKLVGLTDTQYF
DNA: TGTGCCAGCAGTTACTCGAAGTTAGTAGGTCTCACAGATACGCAGTATTTT

J: TRBJ2-1
D: TRBD1
V: TRBV27
size: NA
CDR3: CASSSKGQGDEQFF
DNA: TGTGCCAGCAGTTCGAAGGGACAGGGCGATGAGCAGTTCTTC

J: TRBJ1-4
D: NA
V: TRBV6-1
size: NA
CDR3: CASSETGREKLFF
DNA: TGTGCCAGCAGTGAAACAGGGCGGGAAAAACTGTTTTTT

J: TRBJ1-1
D: NA
V: TRBV7-9
size: NA
CDR3: CASSSTGNTEAFF
DNA: TGTGCCAGCAGCTCTACAGGGAACACTGAAGCTTTCTTT

J: TRBJ2-7
D: NA
V: TRBV12-3/TRBV12-4
size: few
CDR3: CASSKGTFGAEQYF
DNA: NA

J: TRBJ2-7
D: NA
V: TRBV11-2
size: NA
CDR3: CASTSRTGSYEQYF
DNA: TGTGCCAGCACCTCCCGCACAGGGTCCTACGAGCAGTACTTC

J: TRBJ2-7
D: NA
V: TRBV19
size: NA
CDR3: CASSISVNTYEQYF
DNA: TGTGCCAGTAGTATCTCGGTCAATACCTACGAGCAGTACTTC

J: TRBJ2-3
D: NA
V: TRBV7-9
size: NA
CDR3: CASSLPSGYADTQYF
DNA: TGTGCCAGCAGCCTTCCCTCAGGGTACGCAGATACGCAGTATTTT

J: TRBJ1-2
D: NA
V: TRBV15
size: NA
CDR3: CATSRQPPGGDYGYTF
DNA: TGTGCCACCAGCAGACAGCCTCCAGGAGGAGACTATGGCTACACCTTC

J: TRBJ1-6
D: TRBD1
V: TRBV19
size: few
CDR3: CASSRDSASSYNSPLHF
DNA: TGTGCCAGTAGTAGGGACAGCGCAAGCTCCTATAATTCACCCCTCCACTTT

J: TRBJ1-2
D: TRBD1
V: TRBV7-2
size: few
CDR3: CASRQTGDDGYTF
DNA: TGTGCCAGCAGACAGACAGGGGATGATGGCTACACCTTC

J: TRBJ1-1
D: NA
V: TRBV6-1
size: once
CDR3: CASRLGVSAEAFF
DNA: TGTGCCAGCAGGTTGGGGGTTAGTGCTGAAGCTTTCTTT

J: TRBJ1-2
D: NA
V: TRBV28
size: few
CDR3: CASSPGQSNYGYTF
DNA: TGTGCCAGCAGCCCCGGACAGAGTAACTATGGCTACACCTTC

J: TRBJ2-3
D: NA
V: TRBV7-2
size: NA
CDR3: CASSPYGDTQYF
DNA: TGTGCCAGCAGCCCTTATGGGGATACGCAGTATTTT

J: TRBJ1-6
D: TRBD1
V: TRBV19
size: NA
CDR3: CASSSRTGDKSPLHF
DNA: TGTGCCAGTAGTAGTCGGACAGGGGACAAATCACCCCTCCACTTT

J: TRBJ2-2
D: NA
V: TRBV29-1
size: few
CDR3: CSVEGGANTGELFF
DNA: TGCAGCGTTGAGGGCGGGGCGAACACCGGGGAGCTGTTTTTT

J: TRBJ2-6
D: NA
V: TRBV7-6
size: NA
CDR3: CASTLGSGANVLTF
DNA: TGTGCCAGCACCCTGGGGTCGGGGGCCAACGTCCTGACTTTC

J: TRBJ2-7
D: TRBD2
V: TRBV7-2
size: NA
CDR3: CASSHTSGSYEQYF
DNA: TGTGCCAGCAGCCATACTAGCGGATCCTACGAGCAGTACTTC

J: TRBJ1-2
D: TRBD1
V: TRBV24-1
size: few
CDR3: CATSTGGYGYTF
DNA: TGTGCCACCAGTACAGGGGGGTATGGCTACACCTTC

J: TRBJ1-6
D: NA
V: TRBV9
size: NA
CDR3: CASSVAVRGSRNSPLHF
DNA: TGTGCCAGCAGCGTAGCCGTGAGGGGCTCGAGAAACTCACCCCTCCACTTT